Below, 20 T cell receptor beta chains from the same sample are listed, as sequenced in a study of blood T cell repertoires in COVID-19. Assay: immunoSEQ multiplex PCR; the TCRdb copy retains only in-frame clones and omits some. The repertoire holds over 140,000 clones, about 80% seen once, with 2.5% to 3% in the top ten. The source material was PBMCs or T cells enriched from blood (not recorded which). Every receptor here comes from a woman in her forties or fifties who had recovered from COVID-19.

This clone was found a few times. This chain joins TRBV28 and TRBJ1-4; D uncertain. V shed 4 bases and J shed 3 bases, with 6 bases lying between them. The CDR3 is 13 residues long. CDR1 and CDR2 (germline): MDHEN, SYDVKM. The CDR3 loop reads CASSSGANEKLFF. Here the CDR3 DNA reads TGTGCCAGCAGTTCCGGGGCTAATGAAAAACTGTTTTTT.

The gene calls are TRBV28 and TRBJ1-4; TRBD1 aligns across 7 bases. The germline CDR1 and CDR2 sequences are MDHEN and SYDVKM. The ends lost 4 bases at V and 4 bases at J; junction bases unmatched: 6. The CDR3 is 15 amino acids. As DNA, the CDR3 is TGTGCCAGCAGTTCTGGACAGGACCGTAATGAAAAACTGTTTTTT. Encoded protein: CASSSGQDRNEKLFF.

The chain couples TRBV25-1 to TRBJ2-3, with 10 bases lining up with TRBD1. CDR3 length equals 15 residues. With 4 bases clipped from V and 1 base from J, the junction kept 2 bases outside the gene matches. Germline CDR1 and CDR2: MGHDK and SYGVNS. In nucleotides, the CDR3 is TGTGCCAGCAGTGGACAGGGGGCGCGCACAGATACGCAGTATTTT. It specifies CASSGQGARTDTQYF.

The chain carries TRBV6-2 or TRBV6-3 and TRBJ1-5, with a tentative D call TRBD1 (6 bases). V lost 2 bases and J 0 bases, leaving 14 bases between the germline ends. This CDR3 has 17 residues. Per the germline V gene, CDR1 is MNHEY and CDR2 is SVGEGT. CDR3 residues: CASSYRRGRYSNQPQHF. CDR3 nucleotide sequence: TGTGCCAGCAGTTACCGCAGGGGACGTTATAGCAATCAGCCCCAGCATTTT.

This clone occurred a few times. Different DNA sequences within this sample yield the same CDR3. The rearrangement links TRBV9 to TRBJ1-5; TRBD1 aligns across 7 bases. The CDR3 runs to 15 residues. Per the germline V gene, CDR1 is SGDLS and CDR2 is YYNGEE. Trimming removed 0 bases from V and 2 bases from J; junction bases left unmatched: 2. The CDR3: CASSVGGQRNQPQHF. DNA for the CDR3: TGTGCCAGCAGCGTAGGGGGACAGCGCAATCAGCCCCAGCATTTT. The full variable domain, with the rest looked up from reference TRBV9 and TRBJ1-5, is DSGVTQTPKHLITATGQRVTLRCSPRSGDLSVYWYQQSLDQGLQFLIQYYNGEERAKGNILERFSAQQFPDLHSELNLSSLELGDSALYFCASSVGGQRNQPQHFGDGTRLSIL.

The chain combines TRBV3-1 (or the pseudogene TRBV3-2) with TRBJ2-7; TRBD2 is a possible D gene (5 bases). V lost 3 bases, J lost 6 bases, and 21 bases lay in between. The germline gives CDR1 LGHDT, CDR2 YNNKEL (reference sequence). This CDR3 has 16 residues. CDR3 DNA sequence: TGTGCCAGCAGCCACTACATCCTGAAAGACGGAGGCGAGCAGTACTTC. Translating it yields CASSHYILKDGGEQYF.

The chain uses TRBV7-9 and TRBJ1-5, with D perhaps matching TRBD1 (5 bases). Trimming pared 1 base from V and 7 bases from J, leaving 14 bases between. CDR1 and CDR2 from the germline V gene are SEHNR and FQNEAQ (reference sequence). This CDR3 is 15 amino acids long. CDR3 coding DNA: TGTGCCAGCAGCTTAGGTGGGGGGTTGGGCCAGCCCCAGCATTTT. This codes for CASSLGGGLGQPQHF.

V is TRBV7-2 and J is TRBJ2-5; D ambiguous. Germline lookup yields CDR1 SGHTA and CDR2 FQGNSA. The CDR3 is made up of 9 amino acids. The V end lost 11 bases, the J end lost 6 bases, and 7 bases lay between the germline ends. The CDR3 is CAVGQTQYF. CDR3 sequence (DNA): TGTGCCGTTGGCCAGACCCAGTACTTC.

The CDR3 sequence: CASSYDDYYGYTF. CDR3 nucleotides: TGTGCCAGCAGTTATGATGACTACTATGGCTACACCTTC. The chain employs TRBV6-2 or TRBV6-3 and TRBJ1-2; D not certain. The V end was cut by 3 bases, the J end by 3 bases, with 8 bases between. The germline CDR1 and CDR2 sequences are MNHEY and SVGEGT. The CDR3 runs to 13 residues.

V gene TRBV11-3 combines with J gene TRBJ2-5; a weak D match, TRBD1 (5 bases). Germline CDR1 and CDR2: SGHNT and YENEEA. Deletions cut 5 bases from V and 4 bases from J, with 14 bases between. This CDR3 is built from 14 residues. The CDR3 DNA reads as TGTGCCAGCAGCCCGGACCAGGGTGGAGAGACCCAGTACTTC. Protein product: CASSPDQGGETQYF.

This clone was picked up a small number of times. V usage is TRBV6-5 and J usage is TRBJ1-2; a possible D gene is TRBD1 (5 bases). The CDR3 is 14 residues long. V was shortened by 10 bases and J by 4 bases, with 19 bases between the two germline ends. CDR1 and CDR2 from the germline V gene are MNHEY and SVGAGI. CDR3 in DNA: TGTGCCACTCAGACAGCACCATATCTCTATGGCTACACCTTC. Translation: CATQTAPYLYGYTF.

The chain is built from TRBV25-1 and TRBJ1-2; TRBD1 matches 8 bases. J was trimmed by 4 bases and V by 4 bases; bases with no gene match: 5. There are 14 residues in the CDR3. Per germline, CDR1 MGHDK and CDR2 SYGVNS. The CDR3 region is CASSGRTGSYGYTF. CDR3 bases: TGTGCCAGCAGTGGAAGGACAGGGAGCTATGGCTACACCTTC.

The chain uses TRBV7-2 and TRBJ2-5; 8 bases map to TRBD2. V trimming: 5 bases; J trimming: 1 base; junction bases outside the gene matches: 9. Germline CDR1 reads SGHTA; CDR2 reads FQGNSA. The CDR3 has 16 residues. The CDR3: CASSALSGALQETQYF. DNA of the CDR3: TGTGCCAGCAGCGCTCTTAGCGGGGCCCTCCAAGAGACCCAGTACTTC.

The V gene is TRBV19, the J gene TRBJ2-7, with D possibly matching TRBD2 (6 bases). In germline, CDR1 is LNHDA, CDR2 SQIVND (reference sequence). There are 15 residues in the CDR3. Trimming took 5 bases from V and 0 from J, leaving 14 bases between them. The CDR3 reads CASSSGTRSSYEQYF. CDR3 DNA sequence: TGTGCCAGTAGTTCCGGGACTCGGAGCTCCTACGAGCAGTACTTC.

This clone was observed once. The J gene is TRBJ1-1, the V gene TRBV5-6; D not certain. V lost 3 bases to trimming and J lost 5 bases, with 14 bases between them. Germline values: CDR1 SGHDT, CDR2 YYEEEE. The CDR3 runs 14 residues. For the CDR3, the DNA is TGTGCCAGCAGCTCGGGATTTCCTCGGACTGAAGCTTTCTTT. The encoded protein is CASSSGFPRTEAFF.

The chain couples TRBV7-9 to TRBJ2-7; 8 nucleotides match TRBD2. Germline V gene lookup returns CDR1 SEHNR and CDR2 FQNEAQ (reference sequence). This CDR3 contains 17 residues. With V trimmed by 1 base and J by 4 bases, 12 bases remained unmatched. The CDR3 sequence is CASSLVNEAGGGYEQYF. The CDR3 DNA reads TGTGCCAGCAGCTTAGTTAATGAGGCGGGAGGCGGATACGAGCAGTACTTC.

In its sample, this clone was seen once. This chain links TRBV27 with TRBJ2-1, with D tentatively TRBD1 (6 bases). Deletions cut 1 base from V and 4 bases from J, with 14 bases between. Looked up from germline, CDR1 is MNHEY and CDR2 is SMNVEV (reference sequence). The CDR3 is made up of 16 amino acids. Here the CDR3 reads CASSLYTGRLYNEQFF. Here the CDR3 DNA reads TGTGCCAGCAGTTTATATACAGGGAGATTATACAATGAGCAGTTCTTC.

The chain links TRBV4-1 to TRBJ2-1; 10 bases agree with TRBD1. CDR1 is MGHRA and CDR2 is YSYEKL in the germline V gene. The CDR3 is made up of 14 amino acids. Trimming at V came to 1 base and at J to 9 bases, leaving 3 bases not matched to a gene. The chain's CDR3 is CASSQGQGAGEQFF. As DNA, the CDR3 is TGCGCCAGCAGCCAAGGACAGGGGGCCGGTGAGCAGTTCTTC.

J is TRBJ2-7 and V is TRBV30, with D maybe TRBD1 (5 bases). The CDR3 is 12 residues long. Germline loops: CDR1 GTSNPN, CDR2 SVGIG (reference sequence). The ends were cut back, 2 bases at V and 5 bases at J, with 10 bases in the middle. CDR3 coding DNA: TGTGCCTGGAGTCGACAGACGAACGAGCAGTACTTC. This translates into CAWSRQTNEQYF. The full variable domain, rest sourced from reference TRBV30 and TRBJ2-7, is SQTIHQWPATLVQPVGSPLSLECTVEGTSNPNLYWYRQAAGRGLQLLFYSVGIGQISSEVPQNLSASRPQDRQFILSSKKLLLSDSGFYLCAWSRQTNEQYFGPGTRLTVT.

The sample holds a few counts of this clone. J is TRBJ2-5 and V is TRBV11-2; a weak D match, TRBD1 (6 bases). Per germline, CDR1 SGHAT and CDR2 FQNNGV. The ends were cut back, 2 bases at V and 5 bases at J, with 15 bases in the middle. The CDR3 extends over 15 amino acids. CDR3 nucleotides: TGTGCCAGCAGCTTAAATTTAAACAGGGATGAGACCCAGTACTTC. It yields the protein CASSLNLNRDETQYF. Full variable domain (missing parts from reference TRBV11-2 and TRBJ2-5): EAGVAQSPRYKIIEKRQSVAFWCNPISGHATLYWYQQILGQGPKLLIQFQNNGVVDDSQLPKDRFSAERLKGVDSTLKIQPAKLEDSAVYLCASSLNLNRDETQYFGPGTRLLVL.